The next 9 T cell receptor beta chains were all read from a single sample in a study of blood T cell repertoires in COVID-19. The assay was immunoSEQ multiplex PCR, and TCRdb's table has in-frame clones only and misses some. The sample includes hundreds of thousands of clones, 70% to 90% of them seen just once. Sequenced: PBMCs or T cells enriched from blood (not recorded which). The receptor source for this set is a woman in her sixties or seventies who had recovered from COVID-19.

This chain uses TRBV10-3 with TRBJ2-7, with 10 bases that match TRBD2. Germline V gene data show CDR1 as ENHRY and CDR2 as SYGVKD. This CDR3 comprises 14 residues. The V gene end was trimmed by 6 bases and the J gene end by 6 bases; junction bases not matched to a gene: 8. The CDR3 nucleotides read TGTGCCATCAGAGATAGCGGGGGGTATGTCGAGCAGTACTTC. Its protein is CAIRDSGGYVEQYF.

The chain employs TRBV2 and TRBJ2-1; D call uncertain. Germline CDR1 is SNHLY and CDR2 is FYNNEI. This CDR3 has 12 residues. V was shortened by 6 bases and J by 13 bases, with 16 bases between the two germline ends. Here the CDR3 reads CASRELLGFQFF. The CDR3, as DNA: TGTGCCAGCAGAGAGTTATTGGGCTTCCAGTTCTTC.

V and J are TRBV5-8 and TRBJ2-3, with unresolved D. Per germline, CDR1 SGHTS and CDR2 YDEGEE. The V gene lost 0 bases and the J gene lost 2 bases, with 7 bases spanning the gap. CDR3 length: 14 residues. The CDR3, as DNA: TGTGCCAGCAGCTTGGCTTACAACACAGATACGCAGTATTTT. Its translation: CASSLAYNTDTQYF.

The CDR3 loop reads CASSEWREETQYF. DNA of the CDR3: TGTGCCAGCAGTGAATGGAGGGAAGAGACCCAGTACTTC. This chain connects TRBV2 to TRBJ2-5; possible D gene TRBD2, 6 bases. Trimming cost V 2 bases and J 3 bases, with 7 bases left between them. Germline CDR1 and CDR2: SNHLY and FYNNEI. CDR3 length: 13 amino acids.

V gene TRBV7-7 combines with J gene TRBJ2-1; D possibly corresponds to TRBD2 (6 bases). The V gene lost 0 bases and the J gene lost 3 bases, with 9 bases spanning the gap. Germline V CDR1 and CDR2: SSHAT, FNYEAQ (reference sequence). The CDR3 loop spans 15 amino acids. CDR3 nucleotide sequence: TGTGCCAGCAGCTTAGCGCCCGGGAGCTACAATGAGCAGTTCTTC. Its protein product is CASSLAPGSYNEQFF.

CDR3 coding DNA: TGTGCCAGCACCCGGACAGGGAAAAGAGAGACCCAGTACTTC. Its protein product is CASTRTGKRETQYF. The chain has TRBV2 and TRBJ2-5, with TRBD1 matching 8 bases. The CDR3 is 14 residues long. Germline V gene lookup returns CDR1 SNHLY and CDR2 FYNNEI. The ends lost 7 bases at V and 4 bases at J; junction bases unmatched: 8.

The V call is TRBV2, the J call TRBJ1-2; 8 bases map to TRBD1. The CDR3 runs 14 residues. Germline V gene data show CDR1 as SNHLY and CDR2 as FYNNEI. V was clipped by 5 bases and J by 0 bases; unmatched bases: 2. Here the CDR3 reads CASSPDRANYGYTF. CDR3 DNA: TGTGCCAGCAGTCCGGACAGGGCTAACTATGGCTACACCTTC.

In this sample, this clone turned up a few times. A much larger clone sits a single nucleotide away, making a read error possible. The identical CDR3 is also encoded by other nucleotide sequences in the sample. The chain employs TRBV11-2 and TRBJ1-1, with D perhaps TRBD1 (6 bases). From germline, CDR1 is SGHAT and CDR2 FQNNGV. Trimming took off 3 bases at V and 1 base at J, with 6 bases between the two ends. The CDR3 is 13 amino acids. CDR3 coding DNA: TGTGCCAGCAGCTTGGACAGGAACACTGAAGCTTTCTTT. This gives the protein CASSLDRNTEAFF.

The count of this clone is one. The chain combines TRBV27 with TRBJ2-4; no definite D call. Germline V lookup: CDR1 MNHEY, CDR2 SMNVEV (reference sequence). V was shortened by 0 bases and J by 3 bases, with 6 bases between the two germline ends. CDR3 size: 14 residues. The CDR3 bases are TGTGCCAGCAGTTTATCCGGTGTCAAAAACATTCAGTACTTC. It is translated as CASSLSGVKNIQYF.